What follows are 20 T cell receptor beta chains derived from one specimen sequenced in a study of blood T cell repertoires in COVID-19. Method: immunoSEQ multiplex PCR; TCRdb's copy keeps in-frame clones and lacks some. The data show 150,000 to 200,000 clones, 65% to 90% seen once. Source material: peripheral blood. The origin of the receptors is a man aged 50 to 59 with active or convalescent COVID-19.

This chain joins TRBV6-5 and TRBJ2-1; TRBD2 matches at 7 bases. The V gene's germline CDR1 is MNHEY and CDR2 SVGAGI. Trimming removed 5 bases from V and 7 bases from J; junction bases left unmatched: 5. There are 13 residues in the CDR3. CDR3 protein: CASSRGGRNEQFF. CDR3 DNA: TGTGCCAGCAGTCGGGGAGGGAGGAATGAGCAGTTCTTC.

The chain uses TRBV5-1 and TRBJ2-5; 7 bases are a match to TRBD1. V trimming: 1 base; J trimming: 4 bases; junction bases outside the gene matches: 7. Germline CDR1 reads SGHRS; CDR2 reads YFSETQ. The CDR3 consists of 15 residues. This CDR3 is CASSLRDSVRETQYF. The CDR3 nucleotides are TGCGCCAGCAGCTTGAGGGACAGCGTACGAGAGACCCAGTACTTC.

The chain carries TRBV7-9 and TRBJ2-3, with D uncertain. Germline values: CDR1 SEHNR, CDR2 FQNEAQ (reference sequence). The V end lost 6 bases, the J end lost 5 bases, and 9 bases lay between the germline ends. The CDR3 contains 12 residues. The chain's CDR3 is CASSLSEDTQYF. As DNA, the CDR3 is TGTGCCAGCAGTCTAAGCGAAGATACGCAGTATTTT.

V is TRBV5-4 and J is TRBJ1-2; D is uncertain. The CDR3 extends over 14 amino acids. V shed 0 bases and J shed 4 bases, with 10 bases lying between them. CDR1 is SGHNT, CDR2 YYREEE, per germline (reference sequence). CDR3 DNA: TGTGCCAGCAGCTTGGAAGGCGGACTCTATGGCTACACCTTC. It is translated as CASSLEGGLYGYTF. The full variable domain, with the rest looked up from reference TRBV5-4 and TRBJ1-2, is ETGVTQSPTHLIKTRGQQVTLRCSSQSGHNTVSWYQQALGQGPQFIFQYYREEENGRGNFPPRFSGLQFPNYSSELNVNALELDDSALYLCASSLEGGLYGYTFGSGTRLTVV.

The CDR3 reads CACHGRLTSDTQYF. Here the CDR3 DNA reads TGTGCCTGCCACGGGAGACTTACCTCAGATACGCAGTATTTT. The rearrangement links TRBV30 to TRBJ2-3; TRBD2 is a possible D gene (6 bases). The CDR3 consists of 14 residues. Per the germline V gene, CDR1 is GTSNPN and CDR2 is SVGIG (reference sequence). V lost 6 bases, J lost 4 bases, and 17 bases lay in between.

The CDR3, as DNA: TGCAGCGTTGCGGGGCAGGGGGTTTACAATGAGCAGTTCTTC. Residues: CSVAGQGVYNEQFF. The chain recombines TRBV29-1 with TRBJ2-1; 7 positions match TRBD1. The germline V gene encodes CDR1 SQVTM and CDR2 ANQGSEA. The junction had 7 bases not matched to a gene; V was cut back by 4 bases and J by 4 bases. The CDR3 is made up of 14 amino acids.

The rearrangement links TRBV19 to TRBJ1-1; 7 nucleotides align to TRBD1. Trimming at V came to 5 bases and at J to 0 bases, leaving 6 bases not matched to a gene. CDR3 length: 15 residues. Germline V gene lookup returns CDR1 LNHDA and CDR2 SQIVND (reference sequence). CDR3 region: CASSRDRLMNTEAFF. CDR3 bases: TGTGCCAGTAGTCGGGACAGACTTATGAACACTGAAGCTTTCTTT.

This clone was detected only once. The chain couples TRBV19 to TRBJ1-5; tentative D call: TRBD1 (6 bases). The length of the CDR3 is 15 residues. Deletions cut 1 base from V and 1 base from J, with 8 bases between. Germline CDR1 LNHDA, CDR2 SQIVND (reference sequence). The CDR3 region has the DNA TGTGCCAGTAGTATAGCAGGGGACAGCAATCAGCCCCAGCATTTT. The encoded protein is CASSIAGDSNQPQHF.

V is TRBV4-3 and J is TRBJ1-1; no reliable D call. Trimming removed 3 bases at V and 0 bases at J, with 11 bases between. There are 15 residues in the CDR3. Germline assignment: CDR1 LGHNA and CDR2 YSLEER. The CDR3 DNA sequence: TGCGCCAGCAGCCAGTTCGGAGGGATGAACACTGAAGCTTTCTTT. Amino acid sequence: CASSQFGGMNTEAFF.

The rearrangement joins TRBV6-5 to TRBJ1-1; the match to TRBD1 covers 8 bases. V shed 4 bases, J shed 14 bases, and the junction held 9 bases outside the gene matches. Germline assignment: CDR1 MNHEY and CDR2 SVGAGI. The CDR3 contains 12 residues. CDR3 nucleotides: TGTGCCAGCAGTTCCACCCGGGACAGGTCCTTCTTT. Translating it yields CASSSTRDRSFF.

The chain links TRBV9 to TRBJ1-1, with 9 bases identical to TRBD1. The trim removed 2 bases at V and 6 bases at J, leaving 5 bases unmatched. Germline V gene sequence: CDR1 SGDLS, CDR2 YYNGEE. This CDR3 has 14 residues. Here the CDR3 reads CASSVGQGTSEAFF. As DNA, the CDR3 is TGTGCCAGCAGCGTCGGACAGGGGACCTCTGAAGCTTTCTTT.

V usage is TRBV12-3 or TRBV12-4 and J usage is TRBJ1-2, with D perhaps TRBD1 (5 bases). Deletions cut 5 bases from V and 8 bases from J, with 9 bases between. The CDR3 sequence is 11 residues long. This chain's CDR3 is CASSQGVGYTF. CDR3 DNA sequence: TGTGCCAGCAGTCAAGGGGTCGGCTACACCTTC.

The V call is TRBV12-3 or TRBV12-4, the J call TRBJ1-2, with D hard to call. The CDR3 consists of 13 residues. Trimming stripped 6 bases from V and 8 bases from J, with 16 bases between. This CDR3 is CASSPAAAPGYTF. CDR3 nucleotides: TGTGCCAGCAGCCCCGCGGCCGCACCAGGCTACACCTTC.

The genes are TRBV15 and TRBJ1-1; D unresolved. Trimming removed 0 bases at V and 5 bases at J, with 7 bases between. Looked up from germline, CDR1 is LNHNV and CDR2 is YYDKDF (reference sequence). The CDR3 runs to 13 residues. Written as DNA, the CDR3 is TGTGCCACCAGCAGAGAGTCGTTGACTGAAGCTTTCTTT. This translates into CATSRESLTEAFF.

This chain joins TRBV9 and TRBJ1-6; 9 bases are shared with TRBD1. Germline V gene sequence: CDR1 SGDLS, CDR2 YYNGEE. This CDR3 has 16 amino acids. V lost 0 bases and J lost 9; bases outside the gene matches: 7. The CDR3 nucleotides are TGTGCCAGCAGCGTAGCTGGGACAGGGAATAGTTCACCCCTCCACTTT. Its translation is CASSVAGTGNSSPLHF. The full variable domain, completed using reference TRBV9 and TRBJ1-6, is DSGVTQTPKHLITATGQRVTLRCSPRSGDLSVYWYQQSLDQGLQFLIQYYNGEERAKGNILERFSAQQFPDLHSELNLSSLELGDSALYFCASSVAGTGNSSPLHFGNGTRLTVT.

The genes are TRBV15 and TRBJ1-2; D not resolved. This CDR3 region has 13 residues. From germline, CDR1 is LNHNV and CDR2 YYDKDF (reference sequence). Trimming removed 6 bases from V and 2 bases from J, with 10 bases in between. DNA for the CDR3: TGTGCCACCAGTCTAGGCCGGAACTATGGCTACACCTTC. This translates into CATSLGRNYGYTF.

The chain joins TRBV19 to TRBJ1-6; D gene ambiguous. There are 14 residues in the CDR3. Trimming took 8 bases from V and 1 from J, leaving 9 bases between them. CDR1 LNHDA and CDR2 SQIVND come from the germline V gene (reference sequence). This CDR3 reads CASGEVSYNSPLHF. As DNA, the CDR3 is TGTGCCAGTGGTGAGGTGTCCTATAATTCACCCCTCCACTTT.

This rearrangement joins TRBV5-5 to TRBJ2-5, with TRBD1 matching 9 bases. Unmatched junction bases numbered 3, after V lost 1 base and J lost 2 bases. The CDR3 has 15 residues. CDR1 is SGHKS, CDR2 YYEKEE, per germline (reference sequence). In DNA, the CDR3 is TGTGCCAGCAGCTTGAACGACAGGGGGCAAGAGACCCAGTACTTC. This sequence encodes CASSLNDRGQETQYF.

This chain joins TRBV7-9 and TRBJ1-1, with D possibly TRBD1 on 5 matching bases. V was clipped by 8 bases and J by 13 bases, with 17 bases between them. This CDR3 has 11 amino acids. Germline CDR1 SEHNR, CDR2 FQNEAQ (reference sequence). CDR3 loop: CASGANDVNFF. For the CDR3, the DNA is TGTGCCAGCGGGGCTAATGATGTTAATTTCTTT.

V usage is TRBV28 and J usage is TRBJ1-1; 12 nucleotides line up with TRBD1. The length of the CDR3 is 14 residues. From germline, CDR1 is MDHEN and CDR2 SYDVKM. The J segment lost 5 bases and the V segment lost 10 bases, leaving 8 bases of the junction unmatched. The CDR3 DNA reads as TGTGCCACGGGACAGGGGGCGCGGAAAACTGAAGCTTTCTTT. This sequence encodes CATGQGARKTEAFF.